This T cell receptor (beta chain) was obtained from a study of cytomegalovirus exposure and HLA in healthy donors. The CDR3 totals 12 residues. Germline V lookup: CDR1 SGHTS, CDR2 YDEGEE. V was trimmed by 4 bases and J by 3 bases, leaving 4 bases between them. 13 Jbeta primers and 60 Vbeta primers were used for the PCR. Measured with immunoSEQ multiplex PCR; TCRdb has only the in-frame clones, and not every one. The table lists fewer than 200,000 clones, about 72% of them singletons. The TCR originated in a man aged 55 to 69 in good health and CMV-seronegative. Sequencing was done on a sample of PBMCs. This rearrangement joins TRBV5-8 to TRBJ2-2, with D uncertain. In nucleotides, the CDR3 is TGTGCCAGCAGCCCGTACACCGGGGAGCTGTTTTTT. It translates to CASSPYTGELFF.